Listed below are T cell receptor beta chains from one sample, sequenced in a study of T-cell memory formation after mild COVID-19. TCRdb used MiXCR to reprocess the 5' RACE reads, holding one entry per CDR3 protein. The table lists some 300,000 distinct CDR3 sequences, around a fifth of them singletons, with 20% to 25% in the top ten. What was sequenced was PBMCs or a T cell subset sorted from them (not recorded which). The receptors stem from a man in his late teens or twenties who had mild COVID-19 (a few samples of this study predate the infection). Cell type and time point are not known. The conserved cysteine and the conserved F or W are not part of the CDR3 here. Size tells how often a clone was seen (once, few, many) or the class of an expanded clone, and some rows leave it out.

clone size	V gene	J gene	CDR3 protein
NA	TRBV7-2	TRBJ1-2	ASSRSAGEGYGYT
NA	TRBV4-3	TRBJ2-3	ASSPEFSGVPDTQY
NA	TRBV7-2	TRBJ2-2	ASSPHSTGELF
NA	TRBV18	TRBJ2-5	ASSPQWGRETQY
few	TRBV27	TRBJ2-3	ASTTGTRGYTQY
few	TRBV4-2	TRBJ1-5	ASSQRGKVDQPQH
few	TRBV30	TRBJ2-7	AWRVRYEQY
NA	TRBV28	TRBJ2-5	ASRPPQDETQY
few	TRBV5-1	TRBJ2-1	ASSLAVRDSYNEQF
few	TRBV6-2/TRBV6-3	TRBJ1-2	ASTTGGGYT
few	TRBV28	TRBJ1-2	ASSLSGRGGYGYT
NA	TRBV12-3/TRBV12-4	TRBJ1-1	ASSLRPGGAF
few	TRBV4-1	TRBJ1-2	ASSQGPRDGYT
few	TRBV20-1	TRBJ2-3	SARDRIGTDTQY
many	TRBV5-5	TRBJ1-5	ASSLGDRNQPQH
NA	TRBV4-3	TRBJ1-5	ASSQDVGQPQH
many	TRBV11-1	TRBJ2-1	ASSPNRDYNEQF
few	TRBV7-2	TRBJ2-2	ASSLNPGLPGELF
NA	TRBV4-1	TRBJ2-7	ASSQDITSGGVVYEQY
NA	TRBV20-1	TRBJ2-5	SARGGGTYQETQY
NA	TRBV3-1	TRBJ2-1	AGSLLAGGPGEQF
many	TRBV5-1	TRBJ2-5	ASSFTGTQETQY
NA	TRBV28	TRBJ1-4	ASSSGGAAEKLF
few	TRBV7-6	TRBJ2-7	ASSHPSAYYEQY
few	TRBV6-2/TRBV6-3	TRBJ2-7	ASSYAGHRLGEQY
NA	TRBV6-5	TRBJ2-3	ASRSGGALPSDTQY
NA	TRBV19	TRBJ1-5	ASNDRAHQPQH
few	TRBV6-5	TRBJ1-2	ASSSQWGYT
NA	TRBV20-1	TRBJ2-3	SAIGRSTDTQY
NA	TRBV20-1	TRBJ1-5	SARGREYQPQH
many	TRBV5-1	TRBJ2-1	ASSLVSGEQF
NA	TRBV7-2	TRBJ2-3	ATPNRSGGRPLYTQY
NA	TRBV6-5	TRBJ2-1	ASSYFSGWYNEQF
NA	TRBV12-3/TRBV12-4	TRBJ1-1	ASSLVVGSPNTEAF
many	TRBV7-9	TRBJ2-1	ASSFRGYNEQF
few	TRBV5-1	TRBJ1-1	ASSSTGRGEAF
few	TRBV7-2	TRBJ2-3	ASRALGFFGTGTDTQY
few	TRBV5-1	TRBJ1-5	ASSLNGASNQPQH
few	TRBV20-1	TRBJ1-3	SASSGADGNTIY
few	TRBV9	TRBJ2-2	ASSVEGGDLYAGELF
few	TRBV7-7	TRBJ2-2	ASSLVGGSAGELF
few	TRBV7-2	TRBJ2-7	ASSSRRDSYEQY
NA	TRBV5-1	TRBJ1-2	ASSLAAGQWYGYT
NA	TRBV5-5	TRBJ1-6	ASSLTRGSPLH
NA	TRBV6-2/TRBV6-3	TRBJ2-1	ASTPSGGAPEQF
many	TRBV5-6	TRBJ1-1	ASSLVGTGGAEAF
NA	TRBV5-4	TRBJ1-2	ASSPGGDILWNT
NA	TRBV6-5	TRBJ1-1	ASSGPRGRGTEAF
NA	TRBV5-1	TRBJ2-5	ASSLGSGGKETQY
NA	TRBV5-1	TRBJ2-7	ASSFTHKSSYEQY